These 14 T cell receptor beta chains were all obtained from the same sample, sequenced in a study of blood T cell repertoires in COVID-19. Generated by immunoSEQ multiplex PCR, the TCRdb table keeps only in-frame clones and is missing some. The sample includes under 150,000 clones, approximately 81% of them seen just once. The sample comprised PBMCs or T cells enriched from blood (not recorded which). Receptor source: a man between 35 and 55 years old with acute COVID-19.

The chain joins TRBV11-2 to TRBJ2-1; D unclear. The CDR3 is 13 residues long. CDR1 and CDR2 from the germline V gene are SGHAT and FQNNGV. The germline V and J ends were trimmed by 6 bases and 6 bases, with 12 bases remaining between them. Here the CDR3 reads CASSLERVNEQFF. The CDR3, as DNA: TGTGCCAGCAGTCTCGAGCGTGTCAATGAGCAGTTCTTC.

The chain combines TRBV4-3 with TRBJ1-3; a possible D gene is TRBD1 (5 bases). The CDR3 runs 14 residues. Germline V gene lookup returns CDR1 LGHNA and CDR2 YSLEER. With 3 bases removed from V and 4 bases from J, the gap between germline ends came to 10 bases. Here the CDR3 DNA reads TGCGCCAGCAGCCAGGACACTGCAGGAAACACCATATATTTT. It specifies CASSQDTAGNTIYF.

The chain links TRBV27 to TRBJ2-7, with D perhaps matching TRBD2 (7 bases). The CDR3 is 15 residues long. Germline values: CDR1 MNHEY, CDR2 SMNVEV (reference sequence). The ends were cut back, 2 bases at V and 0 bases at J, with 11 bases in the middle. The CDR3: CASSLRGGLSYEQYF. CDR3 nucleotides: TGTGCCAGCAGTTTAAGGGGGGGCCTCTCCTACGAGCAGTACTTC.

Comments on this clone: The same CDR3 also results from other DNA sequences found in this sample. V usage is TRBV28 and J usage is TRBJ2-7, with 11 bases matching TRBD2. Germline loops: CDR1 MDHEN, CDR2 SYDVKM. V lost 6 bases and J lost 2; bases outside the gene matches: 9. The CDR3 runs to 16 residues. CDR3 sequence reads: CASSSDSGRGTYEQYF. In DNA, the CDR3 is TGTGCCAGCAGCTCCGATAGCGGGAGGGGGACCTACGAGCAGTACTTC.

The chain combines TRBV19 with TRBJ2-7, with 9 bases fitting TRBD1. Per germline, CDR1 LNHDA and CDR2 SQIVND (reference sequence). Losses at the gene ends were 5 bases for V and 6 bases for J; bases not matched to a gene: 11. The CDR3 spans 15 residues. CDR3 DNA: TGTGCCAGTAGTGACACACAGGGGGCGTCGAGCGAGCAGTACTTC. It codes for CASSDTQGASSEQYF.

The rearrangement links TRBV2 to TRBJ2-7, with TRBD2 matching 8 bases. The CDR3 spans 14 residues. The trim removed 7 bases at V and 4 bases at J, leaving 9 bases unmatched. CDR1 SNHLY and CDR2 FYNNEI come from the germline V gene. CDR3 nucleotides: TGTGCCAGCATCCTAGAAAGCGGGAGTTACGAGCAGTACTTC. Protein product: CASILESGSYEQYF.

This clone was seen just once. This chain links TRBV5-1 with TRBJ2-5, with 7 nucleotides matching TRBD1. Trimming at V came to 4 bases and at J to 5 bases, leaving 8 bases not matched to a gene. The CDR3 extends over 14 amino acids. Germline V gives CDR1 SGHRS, CDR2 YFSETQ. The CDR3 DNA reads TGCGCCAGCAGCCCAGGACAGGTCAGGGAGACCCAGTACTTC. Protein product: CASSPGQVRETQYF. Using reference TRBV5-1 and TRBJ2-5 for the parts outside the CDR3, the full variable domain is KAGVTQTPRYLIKTRGQQVTLSCSPISGHRSVSWYQQTPGQGLQFLFEYFSETQRNKGNFPGRFSGRQFSNSRSEMNVSTLELGDSALYLCASSPGQVRETQYFGPGTRLLVL.

The gene calls are TRBV9 and TRBJ2-2; TRBD1 aligns across 10 bases. This CDR3 spans 16 amino acids. The trim removed 5 bases at V and 5 bases at J, leaving 9 bases unmatched. Germline V gene sequence: CDR1 SGDLS, CDR2 YYNGEE. The CDR3 sequence is CASRDPGQGETGELFF. The CDR3 DNA follows: TGTGCCAGCAGAGACCCAGGACAGGGGGAGACCGGGGAGCTGTTTTTT.

The chain carries TRBV29-1 and TRBJ2-7, with a weak D call TRBD1 (6 bases). CDR1 SQVTM and CDR2 ANQGSEA come from the germline V gene. Deletions cut 3 bases from V and 4 bases from J, with 16 bases between. The CDR3 runs to 14 residues. The CDR3 sequence: CSVDQGTLGYEQYF. The CDR3 DNA follows: TGCAGCGTTGACCAGGGGACCCTTGGGTACGAGCAGTACTTC.

This sequence joins TRBV7-2 and TRBJ2-5; no firm D call. Germline CDR1 SGHTA, CDR2 FQGNSA. Trimming took off 0 bases at V and 3 bases at J, with 11 bases between the two ends. The CDR3 is 15 residues long. The CDR3 DNA is TGTGCCAGCAGCTTAGCGGCAACCCATGAAGAGACCCAGTACTTC. Encoded protein: CASSLAATHEETQYF.

The gene calls are TRBV11-2 and TRBJ2-7; 12 bases map to TRBD2. The CDR3 runs 17 residues. Germline V gene sequence: CDR1 SGHAT, CDR2 FQNNGV. J lost 4 bases, V lost 3 bases, and 10 bases had no gene match. The CDR3 region is CASSFTWETSGSYEQYF. The CDR3 bases are TGTGCCAGCAGCTTTACGTGGGAGACTAGCGGGAGTTACGAGCAGTACTTC. Complete variable domain (other parts from reference TRBV11-2 and TRBJ2-7): EAGVAQSPRYKIIEKRQSVAFWCNPISGHATLYWYQQILGQGPKLLIQFQNNGVVDDSQLPKDRFSAERLKGVDSTLKIQPAKLEDSAVYLCASSFTWETSGSYEQYFGPGTRLTVT.

The chain combines TRBV6-5 with TRBJ1-5, with D uncertain. The length of the CDR3 is 14 residues. CDR1 is MNHEY and CDR2 is SVGAGI in the germline V gene. The V gene lost 2 bases and the J gene lost 4 bases, with 9 bases spanning the gap. The CDR3 region has the DNA TGTGCCAGCAGTTACAATTCGGGAAATCAGCCCCAGCATTTT. It encodes CASSYNSGNQPQHF.

This sequence joins TRBV7-8 and TRBJ1-2, with 7 bases identical to TRBD1. This CDR3 contains 16 residues. Unmatched junction bases numbered 7, after V lost 3 bases and J lost 0 bases. CDR1 and CDR2 (germline): SGHVS, FQNEAQ. The CDR3 sequence: CASSFETGLTNYGYTF. The CDR3 coding sequence is TGTGCCAGCAGCTTCGAGACAGGGCTAACTAACTATGGCTACACCTTC.

In this sample, this clone turned up once. The chain carries TRBV27 and TRBJ2-7; maybe TRBD1 (6 bases). V lost 0 bases and J 1 base, leaving 7 bases between the germline ends. The germline CDR1 and CDR2 sequences are MNHEY and SMNVEV (reference sequence). The CDR3 loop spans 14 amino acids. The DNA for the CDR3 is TGTGCCAGCAGTTTATCCCAGGGGTCCTACGAGCAGTACTTC. It encodes CASSLSQGSYEQYF.